This entry describes one T cell receptor beta chain. Only in-frame clones appear in the TCRdb table, and some are missing; sequencing was by immunoSEQ multiplex PCR. This sample yields over 200,000 clones, of which about 90% are seen a single time; 10% to 12% belongs to the top ten. Trimming left V 5 bases short and J 6 bases short, with 10 bases between. This CDR3 has 12 residues. CDR1 and CDR2 from the germline V gene are SQVTM and ANQGSEA. The sample is drawn from a study of blood T cell repertoires in COVID-19. In terms of age and location, participants ranged from roughly 18 to 90 years and lived in around 22 US areas. Donors in Cohort 3 counted as recovered after two negative PCRs, clearance, or symptom resolution.

What was sequenced was PBMCs or T cells enriched from blood (not recorded which). This TCR came from a man between 25 and 39 years old who had recovered from COVID-19. The chain links TRBV29-1 to TRBJ2-2; D is possibly TRBD2 (6 bases). This CDR3 is CSVRGGAGELFF. The CDR3 coding sequence is TGCAGCGTTCGGGGAGGCGCCGGGGAGCTGTTTTTT.